This is a list of T cell receptor beta chains from one sample in a study of T cells in Graves' hyperthyroidism and ophthalmopathy. TCRdb used MiXCR to reprocess the multiplex PCR reads, holding one entry per CDR3 protein. The sample lists more than 300,000 distinct CDR3 sequences, approximately 15% occurring once. The sequencing sample was made of blood. The receptors here all came from a woman in her 30s with Graves' hyperthyroidism. CDR3s include the opening cysteine and the closing phenylalanine or tryptophan. Fields, in order: V gene, J gene, CDR3 protein.

v_call: TRBV7-2
j_call: TRBJ1-1
cdr3_aa: CASSEVTEAFF

v_call: TRBV7-2
j_call: TRBJ2-2
cdr3_aa: CASRGQQTTGELFF

v_call: TRBV20-1
j_call: TRBJ2-3
cdr3_aa: CSARFLAGPDTQYF

v_call: TRBV20-1
j_call: TRBJ2-3
cdr3_aa: CSANERQTADTQYF

v_call: TRBV27
j_call: TRBJ1-1
cdr3_aa: CASPGVGGMNTEAFF

v_call: TRBV3-1
j_call: TRBJ2-7
cdr3_aa: CASSPTASSYEQYF

v_call: TRBV19
j_call: TRBJ1-1
cdr3_aa: CASSQGASNTEAFF

v_call: TRBV28
j_call: TRBJ1-2
cdr3_aa: CASSFRGLDYGYTF

v_call: TRBV2
j_call: TRBJ1-5
cdr3_aa: CASRTTGEQPQHF

v_call: TRBV6-1
j_call: TRBJ2-3
cdr3_aa: CASSWREGPADTQYF

v_call: TRBV24-1
j_call: TRBJ2-3
cdr3_aa: CATSGPRGDLGRSTDTQYF

v_call: TRBV6-2/TRBV6-3
j_call: TRBJ2-1
cdr3_aa: CASSYIAGGSSYNEQFF

v_call: TRBV5-1
j_call: TRBJ2-7
cdr3_aa: CASSLDAGTGDEQYF

v_call: TRBV18
j_call: TRBJ2-5
cdr3_aa: CASATGGETQYF

v_call: TRBV20-1
j_call: TRBJ2-3
cdr3_aa: CSATGGRGSTDTQYF

v_call: TRBV6-1
j_call: TRBJ1-2
cdr3_aa: CASSDSPVYGYTF

v_call: TRBV4-1
j_call: TRBJ2-5
cdr3_aa: CASSQDLAGLQETQYF

v_call: TRBV2
j_call: TRBJ2-2
cdr3_aa: CASSDGASGNTGELFF

v_call: TRBV5-1
j_call: TRBJ2-3
cdr3_aa: CASGLWSGFTDTQYF

v_call: TRBV9
j_call: TRBJ1-2
cdr3_aa: CASSVVDRGSGYTF

v_call: TRBV7-2
j_call: TRBJ2-7
cdr3_aa: CASSSFRVFYEQYF

v_call: TRBV11-3
j_call: TRBJ2-3
cdr3_aa: CASSLTSQDTQYF

v_call: TRBV28
j_call: TRBJ2-3
cdr3_aa: CASSFSAPGKDTQYF

v_call: TRBV28
j_call: TRBJ1-1
cdr3_aa: CASNPQGNTEAFF

v_call: TRBV7-2
j_call: TRBJ2-1
cdr3_aa: CASSRSIDDEQFF

v_call: TRBV30
j_call: TRBJ2-5
cdr3_aa: CAWTAQGTQYF

v_call: TRBV27
j_call: TRBJ1-4
cdr3_aa: CASSFRGGANEKLFF

v_call: TRBV30
j_call: TRBJ2-2
cdr3_aa: CAWDRGRSGELFF

v_call: TRBV6-2/TRBV6-3
j_call: TRBJ2-1
cdr3_aa: CASSYSAGGQSEQFF

v_call: TRBV12-3/TRBV12-4
j_call: TRBJ2-1
cdr3_aa: CASSPGRDRVIYNEQFF

v_call: TRBV6-6
j_call: TRBJ2-5
cdr3_aa: CASSYLPRDDEGETQYF

v_call: TRBV11-1
j_call: TRBJ1-2
cdr3_aa: CASSPEGYTF

v_call: TRBV6-5
j_call: TRBJ2-1
cdr3_aa: CTSSYKASVDEQFF

v_call: TRBV7-2
j_call: TRBJ2-3
cdr3_aa: CASGLRAAGLGTDTQYF

v_call: TRBV7-8
j_call: TRBJ1-5
cdr3_aa: CASGDRDEDQPQHF

v_call: TRBV7-2
j_call: TRBJ2-1
cdr3_aa: CASSPGSHEQFF

v_call: TRBV20-1
j_call: TRBJ2-5
cdr3_aa: CSASSSGWGRKGETQYF

v_call: TRBV19
j_call: TRBJ2-3
cdr3_aa: CASSQGQFDSDTQYF

v_call: TRBV7-2
j_call: TRBJ2-3
cdr3_aa: CASSYGRDTDTQYF

v_call: TRBV19
j_call: TRBJ1-4
cdr3_aa: CASSIGTNHEKLFF

v_call: TRBV20-1
j_call: TRBJ2-4
cdr3_aa: CSAKGAAGLAKNIQYF

v_call: TRBV4-1
j_call: TRBJ1-2
cdr3_aa: CASSQPGNYGYTF

v_call: TRBV6-2/TRBV6-3
j_call: TRBJ2-7
cdr3_aa: CASSYGTGTTKYEQYF

v_call: TRBV29-1
j_call: TRBJ2-7
cdr3_aa: CSVEFQYSYEQYF

v_call: TRBV18
j_call: TRBJ2-7
cdr3_aa: CASSPPGGREYEQYF

v_call: TRBV12-3/TRBV12-4
j_call: TRBJ2-1
cdr3_aa: CASSLNRDREFF

v_call: TRBV7-2
j_call: TRBJ2-2
cdr3_aa: CASSLGLGTGELFF

v_call: TRBV20-1
j_call: TRBJ2-3
cdr3_aa: CSARDVPIAYTQYF

v_call: TRBV9
j_call: TRBJ1-1
cdr3_aa: CASAGGGPNTEAFF

v_call: TRBV2
j_call: TRBJ2-2
cdr3_aa: CASTWAPPNTGELFF

v_call: TRBV7-2
j_call: TRBJ1-4
cdr3_aa: CASSLYGRGVFATNEKLFF

v_call: TRBV28
j_call: TRBJ1-5
cdr3_aa: CASSTPDRYSNQPQHF

v_call: TRBV6-1
j_call: TRBJ2-4
cdr3_aa: CASRTSTTPRADILYF

v_call: TRBV12-3/TRBV12-4
j_call: TRBJ2-3
cdr3_aa: CASSPAGQGSTQYF

v_call: TRBV7-6
j_call: TRBJ2-1
cdr3_aa: CASSLVVAGESPSYNEQFF

v_call: TRBV12-3/TRBV12-4
j_call: TRBJ2-1
cdr3_aa: CASSFNWGSYNEQFF

v_call: TRBV11-2
j_call: TRBJ2-3
cdr3_aa: CASSSGTGASTDTQYF